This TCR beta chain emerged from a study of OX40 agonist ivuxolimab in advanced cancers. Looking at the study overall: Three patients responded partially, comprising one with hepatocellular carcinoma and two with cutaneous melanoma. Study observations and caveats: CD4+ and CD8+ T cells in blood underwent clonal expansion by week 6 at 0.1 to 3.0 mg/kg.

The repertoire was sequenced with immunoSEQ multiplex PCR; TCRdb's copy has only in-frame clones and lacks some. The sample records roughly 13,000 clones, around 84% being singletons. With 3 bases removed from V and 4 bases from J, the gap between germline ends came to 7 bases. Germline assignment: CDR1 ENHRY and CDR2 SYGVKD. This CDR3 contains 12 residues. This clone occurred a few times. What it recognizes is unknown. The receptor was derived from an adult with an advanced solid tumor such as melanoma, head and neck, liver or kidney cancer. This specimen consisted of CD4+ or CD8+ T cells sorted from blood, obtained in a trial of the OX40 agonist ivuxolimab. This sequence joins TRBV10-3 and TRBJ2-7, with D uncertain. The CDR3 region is CAISDGRYEQYF. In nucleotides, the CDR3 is TGTGCCATCAGTGACGGTAGGTACGAGCAGTACTTC.